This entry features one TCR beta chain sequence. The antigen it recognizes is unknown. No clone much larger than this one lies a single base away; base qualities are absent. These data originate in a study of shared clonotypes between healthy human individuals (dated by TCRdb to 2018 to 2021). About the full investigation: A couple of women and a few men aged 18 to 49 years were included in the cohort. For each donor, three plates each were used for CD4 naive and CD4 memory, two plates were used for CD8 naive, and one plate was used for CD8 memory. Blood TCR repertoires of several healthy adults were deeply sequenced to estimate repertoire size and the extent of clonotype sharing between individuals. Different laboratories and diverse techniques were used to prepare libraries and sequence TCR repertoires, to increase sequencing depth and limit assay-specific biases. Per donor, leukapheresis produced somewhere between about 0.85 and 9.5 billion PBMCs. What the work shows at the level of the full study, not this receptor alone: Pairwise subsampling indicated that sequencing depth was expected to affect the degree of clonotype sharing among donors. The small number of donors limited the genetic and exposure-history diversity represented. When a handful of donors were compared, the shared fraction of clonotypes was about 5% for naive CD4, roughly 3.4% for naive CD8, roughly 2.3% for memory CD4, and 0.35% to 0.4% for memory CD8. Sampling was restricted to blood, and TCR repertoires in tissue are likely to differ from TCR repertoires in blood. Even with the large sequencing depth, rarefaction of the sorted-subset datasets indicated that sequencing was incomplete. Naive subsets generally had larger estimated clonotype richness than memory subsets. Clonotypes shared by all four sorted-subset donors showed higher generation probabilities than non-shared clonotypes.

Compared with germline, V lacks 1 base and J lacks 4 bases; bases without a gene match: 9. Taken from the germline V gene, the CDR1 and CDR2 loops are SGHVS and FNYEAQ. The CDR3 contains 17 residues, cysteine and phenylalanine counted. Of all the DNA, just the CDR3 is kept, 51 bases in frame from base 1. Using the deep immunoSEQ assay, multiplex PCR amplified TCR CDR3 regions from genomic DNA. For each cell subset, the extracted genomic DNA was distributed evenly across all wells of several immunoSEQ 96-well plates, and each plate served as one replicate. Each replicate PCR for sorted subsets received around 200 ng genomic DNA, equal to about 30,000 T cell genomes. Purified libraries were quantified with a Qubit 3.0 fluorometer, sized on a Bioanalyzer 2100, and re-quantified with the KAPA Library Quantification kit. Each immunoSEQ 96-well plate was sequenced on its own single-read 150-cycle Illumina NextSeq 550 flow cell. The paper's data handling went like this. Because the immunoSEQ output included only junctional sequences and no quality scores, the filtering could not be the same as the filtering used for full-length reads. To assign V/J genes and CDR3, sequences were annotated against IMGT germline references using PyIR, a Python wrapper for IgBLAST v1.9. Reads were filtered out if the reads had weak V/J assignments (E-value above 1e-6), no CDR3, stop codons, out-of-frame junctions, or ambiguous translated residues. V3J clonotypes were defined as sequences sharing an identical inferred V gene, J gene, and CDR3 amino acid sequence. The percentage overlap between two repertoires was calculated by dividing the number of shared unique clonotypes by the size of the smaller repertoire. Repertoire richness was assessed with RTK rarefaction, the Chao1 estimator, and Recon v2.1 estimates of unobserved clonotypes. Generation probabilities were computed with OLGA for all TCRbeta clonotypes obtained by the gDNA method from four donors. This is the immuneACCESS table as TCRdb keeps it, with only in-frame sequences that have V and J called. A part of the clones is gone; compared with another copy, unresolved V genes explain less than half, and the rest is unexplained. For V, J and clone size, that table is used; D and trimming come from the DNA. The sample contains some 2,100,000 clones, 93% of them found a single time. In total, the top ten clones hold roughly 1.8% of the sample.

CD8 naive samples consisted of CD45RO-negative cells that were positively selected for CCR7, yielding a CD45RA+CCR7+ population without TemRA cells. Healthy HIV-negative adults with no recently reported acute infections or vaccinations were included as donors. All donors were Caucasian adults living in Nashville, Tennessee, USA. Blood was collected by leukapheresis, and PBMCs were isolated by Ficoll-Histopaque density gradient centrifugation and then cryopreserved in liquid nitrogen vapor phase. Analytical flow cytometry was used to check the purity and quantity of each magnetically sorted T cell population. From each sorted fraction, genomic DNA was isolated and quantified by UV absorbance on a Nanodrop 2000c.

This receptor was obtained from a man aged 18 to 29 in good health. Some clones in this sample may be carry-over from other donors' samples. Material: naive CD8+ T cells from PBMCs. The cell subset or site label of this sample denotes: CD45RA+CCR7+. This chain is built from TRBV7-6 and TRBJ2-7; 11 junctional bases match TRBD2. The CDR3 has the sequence CASSLDTGTSGFYEQYF. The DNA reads TGTGCCAGCAGCTTAGATACCGGGACTAGCGGATTTTACGAGCAGTACTTC. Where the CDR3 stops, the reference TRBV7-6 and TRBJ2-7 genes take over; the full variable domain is GAGVSQSPRYKVTKRGQDVALRCDPISGHVSLYWYRQALGQGPEFLTYFNYEAQQDKSGLPNDRFSAERPEGSISTLTIQRTEQRDSAMYRCASSLDTGTSGFYEQYFGPGTRLTVT.